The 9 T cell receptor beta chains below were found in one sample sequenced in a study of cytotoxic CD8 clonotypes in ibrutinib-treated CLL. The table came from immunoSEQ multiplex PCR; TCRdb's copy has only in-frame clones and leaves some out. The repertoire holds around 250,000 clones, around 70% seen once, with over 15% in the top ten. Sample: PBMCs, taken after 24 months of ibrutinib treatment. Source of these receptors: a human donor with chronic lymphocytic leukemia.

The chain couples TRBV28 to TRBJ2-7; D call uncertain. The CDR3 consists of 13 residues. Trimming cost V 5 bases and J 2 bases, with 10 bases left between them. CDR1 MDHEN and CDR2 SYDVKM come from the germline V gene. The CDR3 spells CASSGAPTYEQYF. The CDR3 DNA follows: TGTGCCAGCAGTGGAGCGCCTACCTACGAGCAGTACTTC. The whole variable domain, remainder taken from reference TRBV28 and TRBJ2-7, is DVKVTQSSRYLVKRTGEKVFLECVQDMDHENMFWYRQDPGLGLRLIYFSYDVKMKEKGDIPEGYSVSREKKERFSLILESASTNQTSMYLCASSGAPTYEQYFGPGTRLTVT.

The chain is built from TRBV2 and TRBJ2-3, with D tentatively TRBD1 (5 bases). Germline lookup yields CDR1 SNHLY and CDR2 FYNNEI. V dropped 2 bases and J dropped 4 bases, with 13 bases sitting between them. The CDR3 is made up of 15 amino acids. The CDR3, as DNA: TGTGCCAGCAGTGAAAGGGGTCGTACCCCAGATACGCAGTATTTT. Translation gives CASSERGRTPDTQYF.

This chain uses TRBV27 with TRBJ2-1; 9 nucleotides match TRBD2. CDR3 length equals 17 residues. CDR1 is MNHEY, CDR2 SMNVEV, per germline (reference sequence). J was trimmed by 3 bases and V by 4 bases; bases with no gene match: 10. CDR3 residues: CASSSNVRSGSYNEQFF. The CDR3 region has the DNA TGTGCCAGCAGTTCGAACGTTCGTAGCGGGAGCTACAATGAGCAGTTCTTC.

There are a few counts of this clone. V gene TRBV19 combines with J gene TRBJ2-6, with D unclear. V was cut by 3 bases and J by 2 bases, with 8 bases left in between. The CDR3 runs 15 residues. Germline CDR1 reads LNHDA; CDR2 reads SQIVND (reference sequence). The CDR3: CASSMVEPGANVLTF. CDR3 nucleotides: TGTGCCAGTAGTATGGTCGAGCCTGGGGCCAACGTCCTGACTTTC.

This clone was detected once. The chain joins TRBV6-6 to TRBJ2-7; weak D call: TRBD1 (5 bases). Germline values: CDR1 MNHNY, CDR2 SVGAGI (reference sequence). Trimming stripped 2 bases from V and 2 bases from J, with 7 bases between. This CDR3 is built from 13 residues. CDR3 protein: CASSYVRAYEQYF. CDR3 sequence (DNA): TGTGCCAGCAGTTACGTCAGGGCCTACGAGCAGTACTTC.

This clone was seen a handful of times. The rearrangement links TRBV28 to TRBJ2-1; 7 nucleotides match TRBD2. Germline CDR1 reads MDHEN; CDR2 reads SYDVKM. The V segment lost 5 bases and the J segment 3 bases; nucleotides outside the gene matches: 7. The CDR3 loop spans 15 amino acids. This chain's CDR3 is CASSPLAEVYNEQFF. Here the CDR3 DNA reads TGTGCCAGCAGTCCGCTAGCGGAGGTCTACAATGAGCAGTTCTTC.

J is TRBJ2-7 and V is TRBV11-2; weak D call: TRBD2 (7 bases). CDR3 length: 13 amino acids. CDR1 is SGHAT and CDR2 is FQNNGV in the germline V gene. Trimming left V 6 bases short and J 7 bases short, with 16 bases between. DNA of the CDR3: TGTGCCAGCAGAACACGGGGGGCTGAGGAGCAGTACTTC. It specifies CASRTRGAEEQYF.

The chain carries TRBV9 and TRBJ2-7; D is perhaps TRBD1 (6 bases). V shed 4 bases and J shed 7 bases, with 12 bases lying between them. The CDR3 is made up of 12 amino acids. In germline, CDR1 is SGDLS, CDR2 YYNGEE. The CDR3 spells CASSPQQGEQYF. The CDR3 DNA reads TGTGCCAGCAGCCCCCAGCAGGGGGAGCAGTACTTC.

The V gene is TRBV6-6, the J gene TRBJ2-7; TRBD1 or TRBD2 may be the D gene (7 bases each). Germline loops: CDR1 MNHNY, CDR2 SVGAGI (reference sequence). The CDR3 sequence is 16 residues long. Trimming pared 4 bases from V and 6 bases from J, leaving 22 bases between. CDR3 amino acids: CASSSPAGRGGSEQYF. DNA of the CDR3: TGTGCCAGCAGTTCCCCCGCGGGCAGGGGGGGATCCGAGCAGTACTTC.